The TCR beta chain described here comes from a study of cytomegalovirus exposure and HLA in healthy donors. Study-level background: A prior analysis found roughly 110 million unique TCR beta sequences from 150 million to 200 million T cells.

Healthy bone marrow donors supplied every sample. Study-level results: When a later analysis was performed, an Asian-associated ancestry cluster reportedly had fewer N-insertions than the approximately 690-donor mean. Exclusion applied to some V segments, including TRBV6-2 and TRBV6-3, as they were indistinguishable.

There are a few counts of this clone. Its specificity is not known. A multiplex PCR was run with 60 Vbeta primers and 13 Jbeta primers. Produced via immunoSEQ multiplex PCR; TCRdb's table is partial and in-frame only. The sample has tens of thousands of clones; more than 70% are singletons. The CDR3 spans 13 residues. V was shortened by 0 bases and J by 5 bases, with 4 bases between the two germline ends. CDR1 is SGHTA and CDR2 is FQGTGA in the germline V gene. The TCR originated in a middle-aged man in good health and CMV-seronegative. The sequencing sample was made of PBMCs. The J gene is TRBJ2-2, the V gene TRBV7-3; no firm D call. As DNA, the CDR3 is TGTGCCAGCAGCTTAACTAGAACCGGGGAGCTGTTTTTT. It is translated as CASSLTRTGELFF.